This entry describes one T cell receptor (beta chain). Per the germline V gene, CDR1 is SGHTA and CDR2 is FQGNSA. The CDR3 is made up of 13 amino acids. Trimming cost V 5 bases and J 8 bases; bases outside gene matches: 8. These data originate in a study of blood T cell repertoires in COVID-19. Study as a whole: COVID-19 samples, acute and convalescent, were from the United States, Italy and Spain. Sample material is recorded as cDNA or gDNA derived from T cells, B-cell-depleted T cells, or PBMCs.

In the authors' methods: Estimates of nucleated cell counts were drawn from the amplification of reference gene primers. Repertoires were generated with immunoSEQ multiplex PCR, while TCRdb's copy carries only in-frame clones and drops some. The V and J calls and the clone size are those of that table, but D and trimming were determined from the DNA. Altogether about 38,000 clones are present, 85% being singletons, with the ten largest covering roughly 5.2%. Sequenced: peripheral blood. The receptor was isolated from a man aged 50 to 59 with active COVID-19. The chain has TRBV7-2 and TRBJ1-2; 7 bases match TRBD1. This CDR3 is CASSPRTGRGYTF. For the CDR3, the DNA is TGTGCCAGCAGCCCTCGGACAGGTAGGGGCTACACCTTC.